This T cell receptor beta chain was recorded in a study of neurological immune-mediated disorders. This clonotype was seen ten or more times. TCRdb re-analysed the 5' RACE reads in MiXCR, keeping a single row per CDR3 protein. The sample has under 70,000 distinct CDR3 sequences; roughly 3.5% are singletons. The sequenced sample consisted of PBMCs. This clonotype was sampled from a woman aged 25 to 45 with multiple sclerosis.

CDR3 coding DNA: TGTGCCAGCAGCGTAGGGGCAGGGGAGCAAGAGACCCAGTACTTC. Its translation: CASSVGAGEQETQYF. The chain employs TRBV9 and TRBJ2-5, with TRBD1 as a possible D gene (6 bases). Trimming removed 0 bases at V and 2 bases at J, with 11 bases between. The CDR3 is 15 residues long. Germline values: CDR1 SGDLS, CDR2 YYNGEE. Full variable domain (remainder filled in from reference TRBV9 and TRBJ2-5): DSGVTQTPKHLITATGQRVTLRCSPRSGDLSVYWYQQSLDQGLQFLIQYYNGEERAKGNILERFSAQQFPDLHSELNLSSLELGDSALYFCASSVGAGEQETQYFGPGTRLLVL.